The clone carrying this T cell receptor (beta chain) was found a few times. Its specificity is not known. These data originate in a study of cytomegalovirus exposure and HLA in healthy donors. Primers: 60 Vbeta forward and 13 Jbeta reverse. TCRdb's table, derived via immunoSEQ multiplex PCR, lists solely in-frame clones and lacks some. The sample records around 160,000 clones, roughly 75% being singletons. Trimming shortened V by 0 bases and J by 6 bases, and 9 bases separated the two germline ends. The CDR3 has 13 residues. CDR1 is SGHTA, CDR2 FQGTGA, per germline. Study-wide findings and caveats: Some TCR beta chains (roughly 150 of them) were listed as cytomegalovirus-associated.

The sequencing sample was made of PBMCs. J is TRBJ2-7 and V is TRBV7-3; D may be TRBD1 (5 bases). The source of this sequence is a woman in her thirties or forties in good health and CMV-seropositive. The CDR3: CASSLTWGGEQYF. The CDR3 nucleotides are TGTGCCAGCAGCTTAACGTGGGGCGGCGAGCAGTACTTC.